The clone carrying this T cell receptor beta chain was seen ten or more times. The germline V gene has CDR1 LNHDA and CDR2 SQIVND (reference sequence). After removal of 7 bases from V and 7 bases from J, the junction contained 15 bases not matched to a gene. CDR3 size: 15 residues. TCRdb independently ran MiXCR on the 5' RACE reads; one entry per CDR3 protein. The table lists 20,000 to 25,000 distinct CDR3 sequences, 4.5% to 5% of them singletons. The data are from a study of early T cells in non-severe SARS-CoV-2 infection. The chain joins TRBV19 to TRBJ1-2, with 7 bases matching TRBD1. The sequence was collected from an adult who was a healthcare worker with PCR-confirmed SARS-CoV-2 infection or an uninfected control (not recorded which). Sequenced input: whole blood. CDR3 amino acids: CASTPRPDRVLGYTF. The CDR3 DNA reads TGTGCCAGTACCCCCCGACCCGACAGGGTTCTTGGCTACACCTTC.